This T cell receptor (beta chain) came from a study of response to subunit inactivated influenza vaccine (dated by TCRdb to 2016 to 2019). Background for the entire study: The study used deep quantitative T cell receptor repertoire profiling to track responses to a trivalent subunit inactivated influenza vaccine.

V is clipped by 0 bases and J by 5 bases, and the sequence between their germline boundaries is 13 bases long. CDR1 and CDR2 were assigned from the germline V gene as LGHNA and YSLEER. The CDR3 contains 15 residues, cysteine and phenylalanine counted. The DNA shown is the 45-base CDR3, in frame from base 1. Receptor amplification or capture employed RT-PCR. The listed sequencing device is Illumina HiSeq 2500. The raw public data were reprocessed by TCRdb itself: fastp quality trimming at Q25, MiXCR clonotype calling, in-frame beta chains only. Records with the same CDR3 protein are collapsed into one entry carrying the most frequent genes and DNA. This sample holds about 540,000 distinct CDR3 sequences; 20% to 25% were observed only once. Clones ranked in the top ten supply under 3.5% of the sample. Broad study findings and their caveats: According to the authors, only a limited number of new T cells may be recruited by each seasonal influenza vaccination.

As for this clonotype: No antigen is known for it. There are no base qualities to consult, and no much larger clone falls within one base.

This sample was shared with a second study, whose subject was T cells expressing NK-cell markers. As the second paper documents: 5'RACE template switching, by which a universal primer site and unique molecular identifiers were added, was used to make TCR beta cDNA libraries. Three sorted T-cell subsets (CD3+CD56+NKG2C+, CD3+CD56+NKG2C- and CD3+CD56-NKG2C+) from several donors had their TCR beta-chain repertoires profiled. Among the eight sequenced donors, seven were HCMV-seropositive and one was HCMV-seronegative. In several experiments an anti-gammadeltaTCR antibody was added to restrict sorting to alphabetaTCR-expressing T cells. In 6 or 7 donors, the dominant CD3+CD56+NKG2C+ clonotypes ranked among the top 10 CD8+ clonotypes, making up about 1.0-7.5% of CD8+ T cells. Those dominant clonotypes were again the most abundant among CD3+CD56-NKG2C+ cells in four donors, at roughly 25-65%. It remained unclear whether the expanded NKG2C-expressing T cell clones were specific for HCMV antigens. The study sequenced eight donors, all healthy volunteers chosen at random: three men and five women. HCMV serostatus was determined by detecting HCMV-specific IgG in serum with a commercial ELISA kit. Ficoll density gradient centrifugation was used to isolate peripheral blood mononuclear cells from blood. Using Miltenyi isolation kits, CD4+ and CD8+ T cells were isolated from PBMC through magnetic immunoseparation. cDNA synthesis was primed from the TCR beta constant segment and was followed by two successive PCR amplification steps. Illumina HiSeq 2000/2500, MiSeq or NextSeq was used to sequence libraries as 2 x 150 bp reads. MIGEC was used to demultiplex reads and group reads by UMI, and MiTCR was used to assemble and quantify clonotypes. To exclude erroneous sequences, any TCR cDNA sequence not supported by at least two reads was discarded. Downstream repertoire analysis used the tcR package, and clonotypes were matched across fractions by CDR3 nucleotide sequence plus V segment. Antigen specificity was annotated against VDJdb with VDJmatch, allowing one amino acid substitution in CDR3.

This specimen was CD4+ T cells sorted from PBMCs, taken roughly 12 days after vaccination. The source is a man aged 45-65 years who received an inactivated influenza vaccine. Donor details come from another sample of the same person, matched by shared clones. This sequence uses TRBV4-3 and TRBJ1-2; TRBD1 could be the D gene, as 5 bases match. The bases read TGCGCCAGCAGCCAAGAAAGTACAGGAATATATGGCTACACCTTC. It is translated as CASSQESTGIYGYTF.